These 28 T cell receptor beta chains were sequenced from one sample in a study of blood T cell repertoires in COVID-19. Produced via immunoSEQ multiplex PCR; TCRdb's table is partial and in-frame only. Here the sample spans about 100,000 clones, roughly 90% being singletons. Sample: peripheral blood. All receptors come from a man younger than 45 in a cohort sampled during active COVID-19.

This clone was found once. The chain carries TRBV5-4 and TRBJ2-7, with a possible D match to TRBD2 (7 bases). CDR1 and CDR2 from the germline V gene are SGHNT and YYREEE (reference sequence). The CDR3 contains 13 residues. For the CDR3, the DNA is TGTGCCAGCAGCTTGGTTCGGGGGGCAGCCCCCTCGGTC. Translation: CASSLVRGAAPSV.

This rearrangement joins TRBV11-2 to TRBJ2-1; possibly TRBD2 for D (7 bases). With 1 base removed from V and 7 bases from J, the gap between germline ends came to 14 bases. The CDR3 sequence is 15 residues long. The germline V gene has CDR1 SGHAT and CDR2 FQNNGV. The CDR3 DNA reads TGTGCCAGCAGCTTAGGGCGGGGGCAGTGGAATGAGCAGTTCTTC. It codes for CASSLGRGQWNEQFF.

The chain has TRBV6-5 and TRBJ2-3; possibly TRBD1 for D (6 bases). This CDR3 contains 15 residues. Germline-derived CDR1 and CDR2 are MNHEY and SVGAGI. Trimming took off 2 bases at V and 3 bases at J, with 12 bases between the two ends. The CDR3 is CASSYLPGATDTQYF. In nucleotides, the CDR3 is TGTGCCAGCAGTTACCTTCCAGGGGCGACAGATACGCAGTATTTT.

This chain connects TRBV18 to TRBJ1-2; D call uncertain. There are 15 residues in the CDR3. Looked up from germline, CDR1 is KGHSH and CDR2 is LQKENI. Trimming stripped 3 bases from V and 4 bases from J, with 15 bases between. The CDR3 coding sequence is TGTGCCAGCTCACCGGAGGATAACGGACGCTATGGCTACACCTTC. Protein sequence: CASSPEDNGRYGYTF.

The chain recombines TRBV12-5 with TRBJ2-5, with D possibly matching TRBD2 (7 bases). The germline CDR1 and CDR2 sequences are LGHNT and FRNRAP. There are 13 residues in the CDR3. V lost 6 bases and J 5 bases, leaving 13 bases between the germline ends. CDR3 sequence: CASGEGGSETQYF. In DNA form, the CDR3 reads TGTGCTAGTGGAGAGGGGGGGTCGGAGACCCAGTACTTC.

The chain carries TRBV9 and TRBJ2-2, with D unresolved. With 1 base removed from V and 5 bases from J, the gap between germline ends came to 9 bases. Germline loops: CDR1 SGDLS, CDR2 YYNGEE. CDR3 size: 14 residues. This CDR3 is CASSVNSRTGELFF. CDR3 sequence (DNA): TGTGCCAGCAGCGTAAATAGTCGGACCGGGGAGCTGTTTTTT.

CDR3: CASSESGSRSNEQFF. The CDR3 bases are TGTGCCAGCAGTGAATCAGGGTCTCGGAGCAATGAGCAGTTCTTC. The rearrangement joins TRBV25-1 to TRBJ2-1, with D tentatively TRBD1 (5 bases). Germline-derived CDR1 and CDR2 are MGHDK and SYGVNS. The ends were cut back, 1 base at V and 6 bases at J, with 13 bases in the middle. The CDR3 runs 15 residues.

The V call is TRBV3-1 (or the pseudogene TRBV3-2), the J call TRBJ1-2; 7 positions match TRBD1. Germline trimming cut 6 bases from V and 0 bases from J; bases unmatched to any gene: 7. Germline V gene data show CDR1 as LGHDT and CDR2 as YNNKEL (reference sequence). This CDR3 has 15 amino acids. CDR3 region: CASSRTTGSNYGYTF. The CDR3 coding sequence is TGTGCCAGCAGTCGCACGACAGGGTCTAACTATGGCTACACCTTC.

The chain is built from TRBV6-1 and TRBJ1-6, with D maybe TRBD1 (6 bases). The CDR3 runs to 16 residues. The ends were cut back, 0 bases at V and 6 bases at J, with 12 bases in the middle. Germline V gene data show CDR1 as MNHNS and CDR2 as SASEGT. CDR3 in amino acids: CASSEAFRGGNSPLHF. Here the CDR3 DNA reads TGTGCCAGCAGTGAAGCCTTCAGGGGCGGTAATTCACCCCTCCACTTT.

The chain has TRBV11-2 and TRBJ2-7; tentative D call: TRBD1 (6 bases). The CDR3 contains 14 residues. The V gene lost 3 bases and the J gene lost 5 bases, with 14 bases spanning the gap. The germline V gene has CDR1 SGHAT and CDR2 FQNNGV. The CDR3 region has the DNA TGTGCCAGCAGCTTGAGCAGGGGTGGGAACGAGCAGTACTTC. Translation: CASSLSRGGNEQYF.

The chain recombines TRBV28 with TRBJ1-5; no clear D. The CDR3 sequence is 12 residues long. The V gene's germline CDR1 is MDHEN and CDR2 SYDVKM. The germline V and J ends were trimmed by 6 bases and 6 bases, with 9 bases remaining between them. The CDR3 reads CASRRSAQPQHF. The CDR3 DNA reads TGTGCCAGCAGAAGGAGTGCTCAGCCCCAGCATTTT.

There are a few counts of this clone. The CDR3 coding sequence is TGTGCCAGCATCTCCGGACAGGGGGGAGGTTACGAGCAGTACTTC. Its translation is CASISGQGGGYEQYF. This sequence joins TRBV28 and TRBJ2-7, with TRBD1 identical over 10 bases. This CDR3 contains 15 residues. The ends lost 7 bases at V and 4 bases at J; junction bases unmatched: 10. The germline CDR1 and CDR2 sequences are MDHEN and SYDVKM.

The chain employs TRBV6-2 or TRBV6-3 and TRBJ2-6; the D gene is possibly TRBD1 (5 bases). CDR1 is MNHEY, CDR2 SVGEGT, per germline. Trimming cost V 2 bases and J 1 base, with 15 bases left between them. The CDR3 is made up of 18 amino acids. The CDR3 DNA sequence: TGTGCCAGCAGTTACAGGGGTCCAAGGAGTTCTGGGGCCAACGTCCTGACTTTC. This codes for CASSYRGPRSSGANVLTF.

The V call is TRBV5-4, the J call TRBJ2-1; 13 nucleotides match TRBD2. The CDR3 sequence is 17 residues long. CDR1 SGHNT and CDR2 YYREEE come from the germline V gene (reference sequence). The V gene end was trimmed by 2 bases and the J gene end by 7 bases; junction bases not matched to a gene: 9. The CDR3 DNA reads TGTGCCAGCAGCTTAGGACTAGCGGGGGTGCTAGGAAATGAGCAGTTCTTC. This gives the protein CASSLGLAGVLGNEQFF.

J is TRBJ2-2 and V is TRBV10-2; TRBD2 aligns across 7 bases. The CDR3 totals 16 residues. Unmatched junction bases numbered 10, after V lost 8 bases and J lost 1 base. Germline CDR1 reads WSHSY; CDR2 reads SAAADI. CDR3 residues: CASDNGAGVNTGELFF. The CDR3 DNA reads TGCGCCAGCGACAATGGGGCGGGGGTGAACACCGGGGAGCTGTTTTTT.

V usage is TRBV25-1 and J usage is TRBJ2-3, with 8 bases aligning to TRBD2. The CDR3 covers 15 residues. The trim removed 6 bases at V and 6 bases at J, leaving 11 bases unmatched. CDR1 and CDR2 from the germline V gene are MGHDK and SYGVNS. As DNA, the CDR3 is TGTGCCAGCAGACCGGGGGGGGCCGGAAAGGATACGCAGTATTTT. Translated: CASRPGGAGKDTQYF.

The genes are TRBV9 and TRBJ2-7; 8 bases line up with TRBD1. This CDR3 comprises 14 residues. Germline V gene lookup returns CDR1 SGDLS and CDR2 YYNGEE. V was pared by 0 bases and J by 6 bases, with 5 bases of the junction left unmatched. Written as DNA, the CDR3 is TGTGCCAGCAGCGTAGGACAGGGGAGACGCGAGCAGTACTTC. Translated, it gives CASSVGQGRREQYF.

The V gene is TRBV19, the J gene TRBJ1-1, with 7 nucleotides matching TRBD1. Per germline, CDR1 LNHDA and CDR2 SQIVND (reference sequence). V lost 5 bases, J lost 9 bases, and 9 bases stayed unmatched. CDR3 length: 13 amino acids. In DNA, the CDR3 is TGTGCCAGTAGTTCCACACCGGGACAGCAAGCTTTCTTT. This sequence encodes CASSSTPGQQAFF.

V usage is TRBV7-9 and J usage is TRBJ2-7; D is perhaps TRBD2 (6 bases). V lost 5 bases and J 4 bases, leaving 21 bases between the germline ends. Germline V gives CDR1 SEHNR, CDR2 FQNEAQ (reference sequence). The CDR3 loop spans 16 amino acids. CDR3 sequence reads: CASSPPGGEDIYEQYF. DNA of the CDR3: TGTGCCAGCAGCCCCCCCGGAGGGGAAGATATTTACGAGCAGTACTTC.

The chain has TRBV12-3 or TRBV12-4 and TRBJ2-3; D perhaps matches TRBD2 (5 bases). Deletions cut 5 bases from V and 6 bases from J, with 9 bases between. This CDR3 is built from 12 residues. The CDR3 loop reads CASSIPGDTQYF. CDR3 sequence (DNA): TGTGCCAGCAGTATCCCGGGGGATACGCAGTATTTT.

This clone was detected a few times. The genes are TRBV18 and TRBJ1-5; D is ambiguous. The CDR3 runs to 13 residues. Looked up from germline, CDR1 is KGHSH and CDR2 is LQKENI. V shed 3 bases and J shed 4 bases, with 7 bases lying between them. CDR3 nucleotide sequence: TGTGCCAGCTCACCCGGGGATAATCAGCCCCAGCATTTT. Translating it yields CASSPGDNQPQHF. Combining the CDR3 with reference TRBV18 and TRBJ1-5 gives the whole variable domain NAGVMQNPRHLVRRRGQEARLRCSPMKGHSHVYWYRQLPEEGLKFMVYLQKENIIDESGMPKERFSAEFPKEGPSILRIQQVVRGDSAAYFCASSPGDNQPQHFGDGTRLSIL.

This clone has more than one count but fewer than ten. The gene calls are TRBV3-1 (or the pseudogene TRBV3-2) and TRBJ1-2; TRBD1 is a possible D gene (6 bases). This CDR3 spans 14 amino acids. V shed 4 bases and J shed 5 bases, with 14 bases lying between them. The V gene's germline CDR1 is LGHDT and CDR2 YNNKEL (reference sequence). This CDR3 is CASSRGQGSYGYTF. CDR3 coding DNA: TGTGCCAGCAGCCGTGGGCAGGGGTCGTATGGCTACACCTTC.

V usage is TRBV11-3 and J usage is TRBJ1-2, with 8 bases that match TRBD1. J gave up 3 bases and V 5 bases, and 2 bases lay outside the gene matches. CDR3 length: 13 residues. Germline V gene lookup returns CDR1 SGHNT and CDR2 YENEEA. CDR3 residues: CASSPDRDYGYTF. The DNA for the CDR3 is TGTGCCAGCAGCCCGGACAGGGACTATGGCTACACCTTC.

This clone was counted between two and nine times. The chain joins TRBV7-8 to TRBJ1-6, with TRBD1 matching over 8 bases. Per the germline V gene, CDR1 is SGHVS and CDR2 is FQNEAQ. The V gene end was trimmed by 1 base and the J gene end by 6 bases; junction bases not matched to a gene: 5. CDR3 length: 16 amino acids. The CDR3 bases are TGTGCCAGCAGCTTAGGGACAGGGCGAAGTAATTCACCCCTCCACTTT. This encodes CASSLGTGRSNSPLHF. The entire variable domain, with the rest obtained from reference TRBV7-8 and TRBJ1-6, is as follows: GAGVSQSPRYKVAKRGQDVALRCDPISGHVSLFWYQQALGQGPEFLTYFQNEAQLDKSGLPSDRFFAERPEGSVSTLKIQRTQQEDSAVYLCASSLGTGRSNSPLHFGNGTRLTVT.

This sequence joins TRBV28 and TRBJ1-1; no clear D. The CDR3 loop spans 13 amino acids. The germline gives CDR1 MDHEN, CDR2 SYDVKM. With 6 bases removed from V and 0 bases from J, the gap between germline ends came to 8 bases. CDR3 amino acids: CASSRGMNTEAFF. DNA for the CDR3: TGTGCCAGCAGCCGGGGTATGAACACTGAAGCTTTCTTT.

The chain couples TRBV10-1 to TRBJ2-5; 8 nucleotides agree with TRBD2. V lost 5 bases to trimming and J lost 5 bases; unmatched junction nucleotides: 13. Germline V lookup: CDR1 WNHNN, CDR2 SYGVQD (reference sequence). The CDR3 length is 16 residues. The CDR3 loop reads CASSSDYRAGAETQYF. CDR3 bases: TGCGCCAGCAGTTCCGACTACAGAGCGGGGGCGGAGACCCAGTACTTC.

The V gene is TRBV4-1, the J gene TRBJ2-3; a possible D gene is TRBD1 (6 bases). Per germline, CDR1 MGHRA and CDR2 YSYEKL. The CDR3 covers 17 residues. The germline V and J ends were trimmed by 0 bases and 2 bases, with 15 bases remaining between them. CDR3 protein: CASSQDSRTDTTDTQYF. The CDR3, as DNA: TGCGCCAGCAGCCAAGATTCCAGGACAGATACCACAGATACGCAGTATTTT.

Notes on this clone: Distinct nucleotide sequences in the sample also encode this CDR3. The chain employs TRBV19 and TRBJ1-1; a possible D gene is TRBD1 (5 bases). The CDR3 consists of 13 residues. V was cut by 3 bases and J by 1 base, with 6 bases left in between. Germline V gives CDR1 LNHDA, CDR2 SQIVND (reference sequence). CDR3 in amino acids: CASSIRANTEAFF. For the CDR3, the DNA is TGTGCCAGTAGTATCAGGGCGAACACTGAAGCTTTCTTT.